This T cell receptor beta chain was recovered during a study of T cell responses to AZD1222 COVID-19 vaccine. Whole-study results and caveats: Variant regions that are unmutated are reportedly the target of nearly half of spike-specific TCRs.

Turning to this clone: Its antigen is still unknown.

Generated by immunoSEQ multiplex PCR, the TCRdb table keeps only in-frame clones and is missing some. The data hold 150,000 to 200,000 clones, with over 85% observed a single time. This clonotype was obtained from an adult in good health. Sequenced material: peripheral blood, taken on day 0 of AZD1222 vaccination.

The CDR3 DNA reads TGTGCCAGCAGCTTGGTGGAAAAGGACGGCCGCGAGCAGTACTTC. The encoded protein is CASSLVEKDGREQYF. The gene calls are TRBV5-5 and TRBJ2-7; D call uncertain. The CDR3 consists of 15 residues. The germline gives CDR1 SGHKS, CDR2 YYEKEE (reference sequence). The V end lost 0 bases, the J end lost 6 bases, and 16 bases lay between the germline ends.